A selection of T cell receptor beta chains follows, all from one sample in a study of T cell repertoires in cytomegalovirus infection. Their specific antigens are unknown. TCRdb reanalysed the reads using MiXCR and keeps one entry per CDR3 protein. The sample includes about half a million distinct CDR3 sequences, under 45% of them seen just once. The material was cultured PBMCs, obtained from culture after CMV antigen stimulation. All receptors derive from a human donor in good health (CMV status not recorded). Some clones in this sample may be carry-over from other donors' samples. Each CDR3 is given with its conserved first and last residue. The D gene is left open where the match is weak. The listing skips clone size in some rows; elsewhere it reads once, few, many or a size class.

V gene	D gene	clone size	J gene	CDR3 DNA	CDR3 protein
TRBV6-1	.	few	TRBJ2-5	TGTGCCAGCAGTGAAGTTTGGACGGCCAAGGGGACCCAGTACTTC	CASSEVWTAKGTQYF
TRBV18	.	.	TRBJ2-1	TGTGCCAGCTCACCTCCGGGACCCCAAAATGAGCAGTTCTTC	CASSPPGPQNEQFF
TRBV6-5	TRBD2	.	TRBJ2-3	TGTGCCAGCAGTCCCTGGGACTACACAGATACGCAGTATTTT	CASSPWDYTDTQYF
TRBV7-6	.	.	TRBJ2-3	TGTGCCAGCAGCTTAAACCACGCCCCGGATACGCAGTATTTT	CASSLNHAPDTQYF
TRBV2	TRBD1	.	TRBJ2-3	TGTGCCAGCAGTCGGGACAGGAAGTCAGATACGCAGTATTTT	CASSRDRKSDTQYF
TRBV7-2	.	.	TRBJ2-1	TGTGCCAGCAGCACGAGGGAGTTTCTTGAGCAGTTCTTC	CASSTREFLEQFF
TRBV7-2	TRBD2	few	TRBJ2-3	TGTGCCAGCAACCCCGGACTAGGTCTTGCGGGCACAGATACGCAGTATTTT	CASNPGLGLAGTDTQYF
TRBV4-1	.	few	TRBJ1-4	TGCGCCAGCAGCCAAGATGGAGGAGGTTTTGAAAAACTGTTTTTT	CASSQDGGGFEKLFF
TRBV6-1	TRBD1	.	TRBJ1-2	TGTGCCAGCACCGAACAGGGGGCGGAGGGCTACACCTTC	CASTEQGAEGYTF
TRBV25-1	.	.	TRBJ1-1	TGTGCCAGCAGTGACCCCTCGGACTGGGGAGGCACTGAAGCTTTCTTT	CASSDPSDWGGTEAFF
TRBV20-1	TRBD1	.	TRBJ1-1	TGCAGTGCCAAGTCCGGGACAGCGAACACTGAAGCTTTCTTT	CSAKSGTANTEAFF
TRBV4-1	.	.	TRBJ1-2	TGCGCCAGCAGCCAAGGGATCAGTCCTAACTATGGCTACACCTTC	CASSQGISPNYGYTF
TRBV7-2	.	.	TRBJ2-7	TGTGCCAGCAGCCGATTTCGATCACAGGAGGCCTACGGGCAGTACTTC	CASSRFRSQEAYGQYF
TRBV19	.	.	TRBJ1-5	TGTGCCAGTAGTATAGATCGGGGGCATAGCACCGGTCAGCCCCAGCATTTT	CASSIDRGHSTGQPQHF
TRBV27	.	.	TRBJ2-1	TGTGCCAGCAGGTGGGGTCGAGGGCCATCTTACAATGAGCAGTTCTTC	CASRWGRGPSYNEQFF
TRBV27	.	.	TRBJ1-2	TGTGCCAGCAGTTCGACGGTGGGAAACTATGGCTACACCTTC	CASSSTVGNYGYTF
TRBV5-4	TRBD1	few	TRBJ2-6	TGTGCCAGCAGCACAGGACAGGACCCTGGGGCCAACGTCCTGACTTTC	CASSTGQDPGANVLTF
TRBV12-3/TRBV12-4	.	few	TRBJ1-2	TGTGCCAGCAGTCCAGGGTACTCTAACTATGGCTACACCTTC	CASSPGYSNYGYTF
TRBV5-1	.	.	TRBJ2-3	TGCGCCAGCAGCCCAGGAGCGCTTACAGATACGCAGTATTTT	CASSPGALTDTQYF
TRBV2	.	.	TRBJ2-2	TGTGCCAGCAGTGACAGGGGTCGGACCGGGGAGCTGTTTTTT	CASSDRGRTGELFF
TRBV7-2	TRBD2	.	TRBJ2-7	TGTGCCAGCAGCTTAGTGGCTAGCGGGGGGGGGGAGCAGTACTTC	CASSLVASGGGEQYF
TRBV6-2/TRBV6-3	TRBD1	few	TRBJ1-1	TGTGCCAGCAGTTACAAAGGACAGGGCCCCACTGAAGCTTTCTTT	CASSYKGQGPTEAFF
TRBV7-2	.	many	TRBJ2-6	TGTGCCAGCAGCGTATCCGGCGCCAACGTCCTGACTTTC	CASSVSGANVLTF
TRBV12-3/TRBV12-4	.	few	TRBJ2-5	TGTGCCAGCAGTTTAAACCCCGCCCGCGGGGGCGGGGAGACCCAGTACTTC	CASSLNPARGGGETQYF
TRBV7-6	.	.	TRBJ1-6	TGTGCCAGCAGCCTGACGGGGACCCCATCGAATTCACCCCTCCACTTT	CASSLTGTPSNSPLHF
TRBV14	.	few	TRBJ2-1	TGTGCCAGCAGCCAATTTGACGTGACCGGGGGGCCCTACAATGAGCAGTTCTTC	CASSQFDVTGGPYNEQFF
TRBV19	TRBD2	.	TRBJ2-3	TGTGCCAGCCGTAACGAGCGGGAGGGCGCTGATACGCAGTATTTT	CASRNEREGADTQYF
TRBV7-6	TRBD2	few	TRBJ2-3	TGTGCCAGCAGCCTTCGGGTAGCGGGCAAAAAAGATACGCAGTATTTT	CASSLRVAGKKDTQYF
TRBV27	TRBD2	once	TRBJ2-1	TGTGCCAGCGTTAGCGGGAGCTCCTACAATGAGCAGTTCTTC	CASVSGSSYNEQFF
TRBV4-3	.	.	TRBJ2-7	TGCGCCAGCAGTTTCGGACTGGCGAGCTCCTACGAGCAGTACTTC	CASSFGLASSYEQYF
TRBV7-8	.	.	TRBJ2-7	TGTGCCAGCAGCCCCTCCGTGGCGTGGGGGGCCTACGAGCAGTACTTC	CASSPSVAWGAYEQYF
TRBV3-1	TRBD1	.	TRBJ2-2	TGTGCCAGCGGGACAGGGCACACCGGGGAGCTGTTTTTT	CASGTGHTGELFF
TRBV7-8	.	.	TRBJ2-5	TGTGCCAGCAGCCACCCTCCCCTTGGGACCCAGTACTTC	CASSHPPLGTQYF
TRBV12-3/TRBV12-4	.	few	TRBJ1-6	TGTGCCAGCACTCTTCGCTTAGTAACGCCCCTCCACTTT	CASTLRLVTPLHF
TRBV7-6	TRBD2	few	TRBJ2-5	TGTGCCAGCAGCCCGGGACTAGCGGGTATTCTCCAAGAGACCCAGTACTTC	CASSPGLAGILQETQYF
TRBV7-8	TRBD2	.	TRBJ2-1	TGTGCCAGCAGCTTAATCCGACTAGCGAACTACAATGAGCAGTTCTTC	CASSLIRLANYNEQFF
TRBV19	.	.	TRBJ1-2	TGTGCCAGTAGTATGGGTTCTCGCGTTATTGGCTACACCTTC	CASSMGSRVIGYTF
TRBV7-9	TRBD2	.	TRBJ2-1	TGTGCCCTGAGAGCGGGGAGCTACAATGAGCAGTTCTTC	CALRAGSYNEQFF
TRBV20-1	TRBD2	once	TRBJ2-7	TGCAGTGCTCCGCACGGACTAGCGGGAGGCGGGTACGAGCAGTACTTC	CSAPHGLAGGGYEQYF
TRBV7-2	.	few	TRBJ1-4	TGTGCCAGCAGCTTTGGTATGCAGGGGGAAAAACTGTTTTTT	CASSFGMQGEKLFF
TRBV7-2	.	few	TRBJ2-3	TGTGCCAGCAGCCCCGACCCGCGAAGCACAGATACGCAGTATTTT	CASSPDPRSTDTQYF
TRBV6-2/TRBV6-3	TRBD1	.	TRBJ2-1	TGTGCCAGCACCCCCCCGCCAACCGGGACAGGGGGACTAGCTCGCAACAATGAGCAGTTCTTC	CASTPPPTGTGGLARNNEQFF